The following is a T cell receptor beta chain sequence with its context. With 1 base removed from V and 9 bases from J, the gap between germline ends came to 10 bases. This CDR3 spans 13 amino acids. Germline V CDR1 and CDR2: ENHRY, SYGVKD. Regarding time point: pretreatment peripheral blood. These data belong to a study of PD-L1 blockade in urothelial cancer. On the study more broadly: From 2014, patients received atezolizumab, given as 1,200 mg intravenously every 3 weeks. About 85% of the roughly 29 patients comprised males who had bladder-origin urothelial cancer.

Only in-frame clones appear in the TCRdb table, and some are missing; sequencing was by immunoSEQ multiplex PCR. Among 50,000 to 70,000 clones listed, 75% to 90% were seen once. The chain recombines TRBV10-3 with TRBJ2-1, with a weak D call TRBD2 (5 bases). This TCR was sampled from a man between 65 and 80 years old with urothelial cancer. The material was PBMCs, obtained around atezolizumab (anti-PD-L1) treatment. The CDR3 loop is CAISEYSRAEQFF. DNA of the CDR3: TGTGCCATCAGTGAGTACTCGCGGGCTGAGCAGTTCTTC.